This T cell receptor (beta chain) was captured in a study of blood T cell repertoires in COVID-19. At the level of the study: Specimens from acute and convalescent COVID-19 originated in the United States, Italy and Spain.

The V and J ends lost 3 bases and 7 bases respectively, with 16 bases between them. The CDR3 runs to 15 residues. Germline CDR1 reads SEHNR; CDR2 reads FQNEAQ (reference sequence). Profiled with immunoSEQ multiplex PCR; TCRdb holds only in-frame clones, not every one. This table holds approximately 200,000 clones, 70% to 90% found once. Cohort assignment relied on participant-reported clinical history. This receptor was taken from a woman aged 40 to 49 with acute COVID-19. Sequenced sample: PBMCs or T cells enriched from blood (not recorded which). V and J are TRBV7-9 and TRBJ1-5; tentatively, D is TRBD1 (6 bases). The CDR3 DNA reads TGTGCCAGCAGCTTTGAAGGGGGGGCGGGACAGCCCCAGCATTTT. Encoded protein: CASSFEGGAGQPQHF.